This paragraph reports one TCR beta chain. Its cognate antigen has yet to be identified. No much larger clone exists at a distance of one base, and base qualities are not known. These data belong to a study of CD8+ T cells in alopecia areata (dated by TCRdb to 2017 to 2018). Regarding the research as a whole: The treated patients took part in an open-label pilot trial in which moderate-to-severe alopecia areata was treated with oral tofacitinib at 5 to 10 mg twice daily. Tofacitinib was given for 6 to 18 months, followed by 6 months of follow-up off drug to assess delayed response and recurrence. Disease severity in treated patients was measured with the SALT score, which quantifies the percentage of affected scalp surface area. In both human patients and the C3H/HeJ mouse model, the study applied high-throughput TCRbeta sequencing to look at T cell clonal expansion in alopecia areata. In humans, TCRbeta sequencing was performed on scalp tissue and on sorted CD4+ and CD8+ peripheral blood T cells from healthy controls and from patients with patchy or totalis/universalis alopecia areata. Biopsies were taken from tofacitinib-treated patients at baseline and again at 4 and 24 weeks into treatment, and several of those patients also had a later scalp biopsy. Scalp clonality was compared among normal scalp (n=4), patchy alopecia areata scalp (n=8), and alopecia totalis/universalis scalp (n=8). The RNA source kit depended on sample type: the PAXgene miRNA kit for fixed scalp, the miRNeasy kit for PBMCs, and the RNeasy kit for mouse skin. immunoSEQ multiplex PCR using 35 Vbeta forward primers and 13 Jbeta reverse primers was used to amplify TCRbeta CDR3 regions.

The method behind the library was the immunoSEQ multiplex PCR assay. RNA was extracted from all samples and reverse transcribed into cDNA, which served as template for TCR sequencing. SuperScript III was used to make first-strand cDNA, primed with a 2:1 mix of oligo-dT and random hexamers. A synthetic immune receptor repertoire was used to assess amplification bias, and residual bias was removed computationally. The study's processing was this. Raw reads were preprocessed to remove errors, and CDR3 was defined by IMGT conventions from the conserved cysteine to phenylalanine. Clonality was computed by normalizing Shannon entropy by log2 of the number of productive unique TCRs and subtracting the result from 1. Whether each scalp clone was CD4 or CD8 was inferred by checking scalp TCRbeta sequences against the CD4 and CD8 repertoires from sorted blood. TCRdb took over this immuneACCESS table, retaining in-frame rearrangements with V and J assigned. Such tables are incomplete; in checked studies, under half of the missing clones stem from an unresolved V gene, and the remainder is unexplained. That table supplies the V and J calls and clone size; D and trimming were determined from the DNA. Counted in this sample were about 300,000 clones; 55% to 70% of them appeared once. Under 2% of the sample comes from the top ten.

What the time point label conveys for this sample: about 25 weeks on oral tofacitinib. Explained via the paper, the treatment or condition label denotes: oral pan-JAK inhibitor, 5-10 mg twice daily. From alopecia areata patients, peripheral blood was collected along with lesional scalp punch biopsies. PBMCs were isolated by density centrifugation and stained for CD3, CD4 and CD8, after which CD4+ and CD8+ T cells were sorted on a FACSAria. Findings and caveats that apply to the study as a whole: Compared with normal scalp, lesional scalp had higher clonality and more expanded CD8+ clones, particularly in alopecia totalis/universalis, a pattern that suggests antigenic drive. Shared TCR sequences between patients were less evident than in mice, which may be partly attributable to HLA diversity in the patient population. Resident alphabeta T cells in normal human skin are also sequenced, complicating scalp TCR repertoire analysis, unlike mouse skin dominated by gammadelta T cells. During tofacitinib treatment, many expanded lesional clones stuck around in both scalp and blood, and this persistence may partly explain why relapse happens after treatment is stopped. Scalp clonality and the number of expanded CD8+ clones among the top 100 scalp clones were significantly decreased by tofacitinib. Because the treated cohort was small and had only one nonresponder, larger studies are needed to examine links between baseline CD8+ expansion and response.

This specimen was CD4+ T cells sorted from blood, taken at week 24, from a patient treated with tofacitinib. The clonotype comes from a human donor with alopecia areata.

For the CDR3, the sequence is CASRIFRGTEAFF. The DNA is as follows: TGTGCCAGCAGAATCTTTAGGGGCACTGAAGCTTTCTTT. The chain is assembled from TRBV27 and TRBJ1-1; the D region possibly corresponds to TRBD1 (5 bases align). The junction carries 12 bases between V and J, which are trimmed by 6 bases and 4 bases respectively. The germline V gene (reference sequence) specifies MNHEY as CDR1 and SMNVEV as CDR2. The cysteine opens and the phenylalanine closes a CDR3 of 13 amino acids. The entry retains the CDR3 DNA only, 39 bases that are in frame from base 1.